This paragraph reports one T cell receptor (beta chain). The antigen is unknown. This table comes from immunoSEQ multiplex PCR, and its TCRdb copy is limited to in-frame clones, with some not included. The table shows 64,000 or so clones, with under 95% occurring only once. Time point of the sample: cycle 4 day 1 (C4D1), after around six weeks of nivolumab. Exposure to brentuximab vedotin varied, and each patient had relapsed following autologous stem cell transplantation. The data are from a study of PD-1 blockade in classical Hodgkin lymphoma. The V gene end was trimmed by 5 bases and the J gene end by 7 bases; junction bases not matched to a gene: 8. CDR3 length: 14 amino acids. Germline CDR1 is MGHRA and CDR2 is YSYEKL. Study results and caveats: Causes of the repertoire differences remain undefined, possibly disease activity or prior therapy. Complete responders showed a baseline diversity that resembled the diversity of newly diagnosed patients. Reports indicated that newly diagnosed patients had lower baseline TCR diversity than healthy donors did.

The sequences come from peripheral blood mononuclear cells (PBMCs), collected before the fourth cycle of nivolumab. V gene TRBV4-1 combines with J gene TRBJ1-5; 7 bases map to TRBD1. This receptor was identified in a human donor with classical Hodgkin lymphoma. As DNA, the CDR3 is TGCGCCAGCAGCTTCGGGACAGAGAGACAGCCCCAGCATTTT. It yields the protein CASSFGTERQPQHF.